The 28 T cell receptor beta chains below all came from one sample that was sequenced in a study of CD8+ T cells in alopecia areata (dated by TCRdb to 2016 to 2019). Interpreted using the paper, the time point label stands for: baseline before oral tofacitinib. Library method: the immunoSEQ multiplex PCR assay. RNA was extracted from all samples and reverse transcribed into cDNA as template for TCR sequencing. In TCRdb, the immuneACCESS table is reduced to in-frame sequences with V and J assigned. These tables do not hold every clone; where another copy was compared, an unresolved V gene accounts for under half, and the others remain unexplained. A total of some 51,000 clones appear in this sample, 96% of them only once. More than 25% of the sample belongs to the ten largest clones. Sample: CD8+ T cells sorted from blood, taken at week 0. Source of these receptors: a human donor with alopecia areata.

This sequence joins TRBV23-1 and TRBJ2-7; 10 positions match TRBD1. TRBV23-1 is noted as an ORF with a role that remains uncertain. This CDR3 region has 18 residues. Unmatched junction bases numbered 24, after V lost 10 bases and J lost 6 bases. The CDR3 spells CANRQGAGGQGILSEQYF. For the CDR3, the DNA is TGCGCCAACAGACAGGGGGCAGGAGGACAGGGGATATTAAGCGAGCAGTACTTC.

This chain's CDR3 is CASSFYPTGGPDTQYF. The DNA of the CDR3 is TGCGCCAGCAGCTTCTATCCAACGGGGGGACCAGATACGCAGTATTTT. The V and J genes are TRBV5-1 and TRBJ2-3, with TRBD2 matching 7 bases. The CDR3 covers 16 residues. Germline assignment: CDR1 SGHRS and CDR2 YFSETQ. Trimming at V came to 2 bases and at J to 4 bases, leaving 10 bases not matched to a gene.

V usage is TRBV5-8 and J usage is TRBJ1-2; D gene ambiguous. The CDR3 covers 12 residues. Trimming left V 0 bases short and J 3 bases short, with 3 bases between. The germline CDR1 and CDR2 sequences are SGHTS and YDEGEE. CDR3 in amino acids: CASSLADYGYTF. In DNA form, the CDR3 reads TGTGCCAGCAGCTTGGCAGACTATGGCTACACCTTC.

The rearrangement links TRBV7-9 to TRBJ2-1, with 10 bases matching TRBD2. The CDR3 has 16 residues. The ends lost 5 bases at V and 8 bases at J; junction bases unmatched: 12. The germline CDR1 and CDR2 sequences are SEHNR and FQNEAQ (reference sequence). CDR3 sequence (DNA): TGTGCCAGCAGCCCTTCACCGGGACTAGCGCCCGATGAGCAGTTCTTC. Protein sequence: CASSPSPGLAPDEQFF.

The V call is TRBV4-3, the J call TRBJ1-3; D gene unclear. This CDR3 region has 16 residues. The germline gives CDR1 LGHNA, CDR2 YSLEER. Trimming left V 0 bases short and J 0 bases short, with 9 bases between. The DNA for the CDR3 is TGCGCCAGCAGCCAAGATAGGGCGGGCTCTGGAAACACCATATATTTT. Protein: CASSQDRAGSGNTIYF.

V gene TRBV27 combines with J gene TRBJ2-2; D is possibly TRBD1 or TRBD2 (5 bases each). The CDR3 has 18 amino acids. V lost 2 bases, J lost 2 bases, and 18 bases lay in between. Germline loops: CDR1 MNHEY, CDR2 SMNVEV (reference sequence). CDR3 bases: TGTGCCAGCAGTTTACTCTCCTCTGGGACGGCCAACACCGGGGAGCTGTTTTTT. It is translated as CASSLLSSGTANTGELFF.

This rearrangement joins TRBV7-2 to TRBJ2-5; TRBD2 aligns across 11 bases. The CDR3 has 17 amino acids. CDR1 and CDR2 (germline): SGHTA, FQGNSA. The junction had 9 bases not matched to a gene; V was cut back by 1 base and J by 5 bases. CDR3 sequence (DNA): TGTGCCAGCAGCTTAGTTGCTAGCGGGGGGCTGCGGGAGACCCAGTACTTC. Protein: CASSLVASGGLRETQYF.

The CDR3 DNA follows: TGCGCCAGCAGCCTTAGGGGGAACACTGAAGCTTTCTTT. Its protein is CASSLRGNTEAFF. This sequence joins TRBV4-1 and TRBJ1-1, with D possibly being TRBD1 (5 bases). Trimming cost V 4 bases and J 1 base, with 7 bases left between them. The CDR3 totals 13 residues. Germline-derived CDR1 and CDR2 are MGHRA and YSYEKL.

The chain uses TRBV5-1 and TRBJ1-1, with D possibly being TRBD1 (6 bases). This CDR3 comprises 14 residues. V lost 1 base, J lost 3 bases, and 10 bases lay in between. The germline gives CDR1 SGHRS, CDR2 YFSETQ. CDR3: CASSLRGIDTEAFF. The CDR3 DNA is TGCGCCAGCAGCTTGAGGGGGATCGACACTGAAGCTTTCTTT.

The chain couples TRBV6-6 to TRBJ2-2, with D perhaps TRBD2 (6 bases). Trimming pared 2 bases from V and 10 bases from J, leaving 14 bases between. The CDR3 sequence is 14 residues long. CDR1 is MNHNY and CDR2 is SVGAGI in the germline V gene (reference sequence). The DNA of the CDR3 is TGTGCCAGCAGTTACGTAGCGGACCTGACGGAGCTGTTTTTT. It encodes CASSYVADLTELFF.

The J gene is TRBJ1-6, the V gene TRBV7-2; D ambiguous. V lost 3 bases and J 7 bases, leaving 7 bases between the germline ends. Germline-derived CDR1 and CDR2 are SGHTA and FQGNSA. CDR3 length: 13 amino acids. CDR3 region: CASSFIGNSPLHF. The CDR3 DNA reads TGTGCCAGCAGCTTTATAGGGAATTCACCCCTCCACTTT.

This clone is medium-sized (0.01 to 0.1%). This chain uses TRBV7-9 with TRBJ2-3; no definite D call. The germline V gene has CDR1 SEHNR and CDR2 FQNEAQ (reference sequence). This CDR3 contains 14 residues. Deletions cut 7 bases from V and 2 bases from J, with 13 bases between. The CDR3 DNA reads TGTGCCAGCACTGGTAGCAGCTCCACAGATACGCAGTATTTT. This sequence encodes CASTGSSSTDTQYF. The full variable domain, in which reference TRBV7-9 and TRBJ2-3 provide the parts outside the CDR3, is DTGVSQNPRHKITKRGQNVTFRCDPISEHNRLYWYRQTLGQGPEFLTYFQNEAQLEKSRLLSDRFSAERPKGSFSTLEIQRTEQGDSAMYLCASTGSSSTDTQYFGPGTRLTVL.

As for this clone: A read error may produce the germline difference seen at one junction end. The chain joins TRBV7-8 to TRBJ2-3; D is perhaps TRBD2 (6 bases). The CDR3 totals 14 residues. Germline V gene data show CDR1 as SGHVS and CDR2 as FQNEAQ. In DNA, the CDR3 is TGTGCCAGCGGCTTGTTGCGGGGTCCAGATACGCAGTATTTT. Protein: CASGLLRGPDTQYF.

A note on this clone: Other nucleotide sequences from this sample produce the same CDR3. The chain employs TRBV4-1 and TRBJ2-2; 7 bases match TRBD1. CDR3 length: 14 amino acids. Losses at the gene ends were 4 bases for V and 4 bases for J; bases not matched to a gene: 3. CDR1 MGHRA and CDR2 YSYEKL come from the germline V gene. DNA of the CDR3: TGCGCCAGCAGCCCCGACAGGGCCACCGGGGAGCTGTTTTTT. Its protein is CASSPDRATGELFF.

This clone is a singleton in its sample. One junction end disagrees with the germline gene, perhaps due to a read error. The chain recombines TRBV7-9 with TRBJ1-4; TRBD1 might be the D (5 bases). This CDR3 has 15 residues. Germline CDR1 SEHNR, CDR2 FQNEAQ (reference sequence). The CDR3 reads CASSLEGTITEQLFF. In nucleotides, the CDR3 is TGTGCCAGCAGCTTAGAAGGGACGATCACTGAACAACTGTTTTTT.

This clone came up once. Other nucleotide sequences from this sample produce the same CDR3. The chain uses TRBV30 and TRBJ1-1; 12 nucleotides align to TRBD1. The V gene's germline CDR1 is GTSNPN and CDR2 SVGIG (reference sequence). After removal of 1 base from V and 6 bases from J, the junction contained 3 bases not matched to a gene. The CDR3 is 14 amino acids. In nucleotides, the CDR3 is TGTGCCTGGAGTGGGGGACAGGGGGCCTCTGAAGCTTTCTTT. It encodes CAWSGGQGASEAFF.

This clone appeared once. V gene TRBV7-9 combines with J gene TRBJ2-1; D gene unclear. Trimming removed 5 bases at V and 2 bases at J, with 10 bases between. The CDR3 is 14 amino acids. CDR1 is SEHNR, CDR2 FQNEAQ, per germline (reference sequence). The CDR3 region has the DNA TGTGCCAGCAGCGACCGGACGGCCTACAATGAGCAGTTCTTC. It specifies CASSDRTAYNEQFF.

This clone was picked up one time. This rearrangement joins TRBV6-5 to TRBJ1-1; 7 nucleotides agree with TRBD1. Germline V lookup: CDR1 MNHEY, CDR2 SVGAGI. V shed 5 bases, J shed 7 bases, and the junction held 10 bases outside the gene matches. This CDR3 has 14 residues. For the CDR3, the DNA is TGTGCCAGCAGTCCGGGACAGAGTAAGCTTGAAGCTTTCTTT. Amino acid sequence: CASSPGQSKLEAFF.

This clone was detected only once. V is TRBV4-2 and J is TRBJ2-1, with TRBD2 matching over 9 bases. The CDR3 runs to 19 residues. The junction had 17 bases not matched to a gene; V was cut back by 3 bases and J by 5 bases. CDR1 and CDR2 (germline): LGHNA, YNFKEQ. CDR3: CASSQSVLSRRGGNNEQFF. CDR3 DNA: TGTGCCAGCAGCCAGTCAGTTCTTAGCAGGCGGGGGGGAAACAATGAGCAGTTCTTC.

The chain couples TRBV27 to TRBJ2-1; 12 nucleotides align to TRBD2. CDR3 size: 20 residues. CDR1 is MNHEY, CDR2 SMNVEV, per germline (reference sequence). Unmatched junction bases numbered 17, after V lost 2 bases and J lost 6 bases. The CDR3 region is CASSLLSSGGAGTSGNEQFF. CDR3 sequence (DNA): TGTGCCAGCAGTTTACTTTCTAGCGGGGGGGCCGGGACTTCGGGCAATGAGCAGTTCTTC.

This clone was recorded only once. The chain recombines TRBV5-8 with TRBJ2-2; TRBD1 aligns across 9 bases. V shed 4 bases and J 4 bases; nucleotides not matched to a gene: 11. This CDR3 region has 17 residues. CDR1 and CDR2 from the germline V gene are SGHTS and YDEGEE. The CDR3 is CASSRPPGTGITGELFF. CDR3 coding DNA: TGTGCCAGCAGCCGGCCTCCCGGGACAGGGATCACCGGGGAGCTGTTTTTT.

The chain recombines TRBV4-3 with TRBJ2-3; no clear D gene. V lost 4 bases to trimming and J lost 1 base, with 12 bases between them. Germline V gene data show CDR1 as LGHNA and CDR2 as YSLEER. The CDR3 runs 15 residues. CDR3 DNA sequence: TGCGCCAGCAGCCCTAATCTGGCCCGCACAGATACGCAGTATTTT. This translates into CASSPNLARTDTQYF.

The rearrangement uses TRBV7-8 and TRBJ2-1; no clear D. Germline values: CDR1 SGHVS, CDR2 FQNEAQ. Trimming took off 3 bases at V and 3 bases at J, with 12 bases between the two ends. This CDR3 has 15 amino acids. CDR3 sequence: CASSFRSQVYNEQFF. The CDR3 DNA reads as TGTGCCAGCAGCTTCCGGTCCCAAGTCTACAATGAGCAGTTCTTC. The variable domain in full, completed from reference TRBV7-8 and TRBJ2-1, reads GAGVSQSPRYKVAKRGQDVALRCDPISGHVSLFWYQQALGQGPEFLTYFQNEAQLDKSGLPSDRFFAERPEGSVSTLKIQRTQQEDSAVYLCASSFRSQVYNEQFFGPGTRLTVL.

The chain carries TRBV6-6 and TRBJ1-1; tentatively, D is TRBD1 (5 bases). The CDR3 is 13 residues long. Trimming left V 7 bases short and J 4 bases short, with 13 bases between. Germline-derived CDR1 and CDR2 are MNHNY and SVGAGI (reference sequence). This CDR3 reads CASTDPGVTEAFF. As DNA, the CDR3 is TGTGCCAGCACCGACCCGGGGGTCACTGAAGCTTTCTTT.

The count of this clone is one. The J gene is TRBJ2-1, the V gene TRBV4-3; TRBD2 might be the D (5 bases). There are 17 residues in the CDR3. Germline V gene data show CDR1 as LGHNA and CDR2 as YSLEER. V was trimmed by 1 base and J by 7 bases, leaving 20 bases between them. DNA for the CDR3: TGCGCCAGCAGCCAAGCCCGGGGAGCCTCTGGGGTTAATGAGCAGTTCTTC. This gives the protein CASSQARGASGVNEQFF.

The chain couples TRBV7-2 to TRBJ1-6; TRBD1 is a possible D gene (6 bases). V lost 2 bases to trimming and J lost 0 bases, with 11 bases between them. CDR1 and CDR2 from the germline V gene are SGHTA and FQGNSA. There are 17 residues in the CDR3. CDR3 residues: CASSLWPQGSYNSPLHF. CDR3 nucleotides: TGTGCCAGCAGCTTATGGCCACAGGGCTCCTATAATTCACCCCTCCACTTT.

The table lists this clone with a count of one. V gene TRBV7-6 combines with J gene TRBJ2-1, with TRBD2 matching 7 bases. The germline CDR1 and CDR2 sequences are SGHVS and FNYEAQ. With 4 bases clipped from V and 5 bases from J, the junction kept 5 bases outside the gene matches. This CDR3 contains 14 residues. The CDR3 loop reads CASSSGEGHNEQFF. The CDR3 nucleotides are TGTGCCAGCAGCTCGGGGGAGGGGCACAATGAGCAGTTCTTC.

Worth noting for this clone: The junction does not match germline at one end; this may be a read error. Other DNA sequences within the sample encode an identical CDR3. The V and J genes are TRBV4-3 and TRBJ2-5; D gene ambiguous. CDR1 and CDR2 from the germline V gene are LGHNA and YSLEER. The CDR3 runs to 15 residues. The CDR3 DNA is TGCGCCAGCAGTCAAGGCACCTCTGGCTCGGAGACCCAGTACTTC. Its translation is CASSQGTSGSETQYF.